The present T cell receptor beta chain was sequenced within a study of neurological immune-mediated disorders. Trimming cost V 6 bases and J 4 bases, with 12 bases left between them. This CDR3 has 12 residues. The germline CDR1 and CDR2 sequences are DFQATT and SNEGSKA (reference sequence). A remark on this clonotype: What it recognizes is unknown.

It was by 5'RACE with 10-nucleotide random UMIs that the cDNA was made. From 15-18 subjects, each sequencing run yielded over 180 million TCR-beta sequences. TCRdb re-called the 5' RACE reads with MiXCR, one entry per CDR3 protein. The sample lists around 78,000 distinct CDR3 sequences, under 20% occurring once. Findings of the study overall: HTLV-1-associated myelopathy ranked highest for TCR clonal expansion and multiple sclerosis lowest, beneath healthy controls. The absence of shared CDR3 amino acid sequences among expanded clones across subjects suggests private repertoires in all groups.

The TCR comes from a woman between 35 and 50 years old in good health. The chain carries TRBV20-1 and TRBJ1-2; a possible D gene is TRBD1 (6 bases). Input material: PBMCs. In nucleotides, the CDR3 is TGCAGTGCCCTCCGGACAGCCTATGGCTACACCTTC. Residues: CSALRTAYGYTF.